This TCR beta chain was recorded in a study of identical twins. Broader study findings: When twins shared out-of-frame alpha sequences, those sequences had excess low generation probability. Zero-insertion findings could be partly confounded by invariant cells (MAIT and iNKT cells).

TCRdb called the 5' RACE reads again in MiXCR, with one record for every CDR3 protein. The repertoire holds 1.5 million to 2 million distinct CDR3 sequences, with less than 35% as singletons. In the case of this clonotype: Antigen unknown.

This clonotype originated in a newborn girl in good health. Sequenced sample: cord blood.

The CDR3 DNA reads as TGCAGTGCTAGAACCCAGGGGGCTTCTTTGCTAGCCCTCCACTTT. This translates into CSARTQGASLLALHF. This sequence joins TRBV20-1 and TRBJ1-6; 8 positions agree with TRBD1. The CDR3 totals 15 residues. The germline V gene has CDR1 DFQATT and CDR2 SNEGSKA (reference sequence). The junction had 14 bases not matched to a gene; V was cut back by 2 bases and J by 14 bases.